The 19 T cell receptor beta chains below all came from one sample that was sequenced in a study of T-cell reconstitution after alpha-beta-depleted transplantation in children. TCRbeta library preparation incorporated unique molecular identifiers. TCRdb called the PCR reads again in MiXCR, with one record for every CDR3 protein. The data hold 500,000 to 750,000 distinct CDR3 sequences, with 13% observed a single time. Sample: PBMCs, mostly from graft donor cells, taken 360 days after TCRalphabeta/CD19-depleted stem cell transplant. Receptors originate from a male patient aged 10 to 17 who had a stem cell transplant for acute myeloid leukemia, so the T cells may come from the graft donor.

This clonotype came up a few times. This chain joins TRBV28 and TRBJ1-1; D is unclear. The CDR3 spans 13 residues. Trimming pared 6 bases from V and 4 bases from J, leaving 12 bases between. Germline V gene lookup returns CDR1 MDHEN and CDR2 SYDVKM. The CDR3, as DNA: TGTGCCAGCAGACGTGGGCTAATCACTGAAGCTTTCTTT. It translates to CASRRGLITEAFF.

This clonotype was recorded only once. A much bigger clone sits one base away, suggesting this may be a read error. The chain employs TRBV3-1 and TRBJ2-7; D is unresolved. Looked up from germline, CDR1 is LGHDT and CDR2 is YNNKEL (reference sequence). This CDR3 region has 16 residues. As DNA, the CDR3 is TGTGCCAGCAGCCAAGTATTGTCCAACCCACCCTACAAGCAGTACTTC. This translates into CASSQVLSNPPYKQYF.

This CDR3 reads CASSPYSGRGYNEQFF. The CDR3 DNA reads as TGTGCCAGCAGCCCTTATAGCGGGAGGGGCTACAATGAGCAGTTCTTC. The chain is built from TRBV11-2 and TRBJ2-1; TRBD2 agrees at 11 bases. Per germline, CDR1 SGHAT and CDR2 FQNNGV. The V gene end was trimmed by 5 bases and the J gene end by 3 bases; junction bases not matched to a gene: 6. This CDR3 has 16 residues.

This clonotype was counted a few times. The chain carries TRBV4-3 and TRBJ2-1; D call uncertain. V shed 1 base and J shed 0 bases, with 13 bases lying between them. CDR1 LGHNA and CDR2 YSLEER come from the germline V gene. The CDR3 is 17 amino acids. This CDR3 reads CASSQVGRVSSYNEQFF. Written as DNA, the CDR3 is TGCGCCAGCAGCCAAGTAGGACGGGTCAGCTCCTACAATGAGCAGTTCTTC.

This clonotype has more than one count but fewer than ten. The rearrangement links TRBV7-2 to TRBJ2-3; TRBD2 is a possible D gene (5 bases). Trimming left V 5 bases short and J 4 bases short, with 16 bases between. Germline values: CDR1 SGHTA, CDR2 FQGNSA. The CDR3 spans 15 residues. This chain's CDR3 is CASSPSLGIADTQYF. The DNA of the CDR3 is TGTGCCAGCAGCCCCTCTCTCGGGATCGCAGATACGCAGTATTTT.

The chain uses TRBV9 and TRBJ2-7; maybe TRBD1 (6 bases). Germline-derived CDR1 and CDR2 are SGDLS and YYNGEE. The ends were cut back, 3 bases at V and 3 bases at J, with 13 bases in the middle. This CDR3 contains 14 residues. The CDR3 sequence is CASSAGTNYYEQYF. The CDR3 DNA reads as TGTGCCAGCAGCGCCGGGACAAACTACTACGAGCAGTACTTC.

This sequence joins TRBV7-3 and TRBJ2-3, with 15 bases lining up with TRBD2. The CDR3 loop spans 17 amino acids. Trimming cost V 3 bases and J 4 bases; bases outside gene matches: 5. From germline, CDR1 is SGHTA and CDR2 FQGTGA. CDR3 amino acids: CASSFRTSGRGADTQYF. CDR3 nucleotides: TGTGCCAGCAGCTTCCGGACTAGCGGGAGGGGAGCAGATACGCAGTATTTT.

V usage is TRBV29-1 and J usage is TRBJ2-5; either TRBD1 or TRBD2 may fit D (5 bases each). CDR1 and CDR2 (germline): SQVTM, ANQGSEA. There are 15 residues in the CDR3. V lost 6 bases to trimming and J lost 5 bases, with 22 bases between them. Written as DNA, the CDR3 is TGCAGCGTAGCCCGGGGCCCCTCCGGCCGGGAGACCCAGTACTTC. Its translation is CSVARGPSGRETQYF.

The chain carries TRBV3-1 and TRBJ2-5; 11 nucleotides agree with TRBD1. Germline assignment: CDR1 LGHDT and CDR2 YNNKEL (reference sequence). The CDR3 spans 14 residues. The ends lost 7 bases at V and 0 bases at J; junction bases unmatched: 1. In DNA, the CDR3 is TGTGCCAGCATGGACAGGGGGCACCAAGAGACCCAGTACTTC. Protein product: CASMDRGHQETQYF.

This clonotype was found many times. The rearrangement uses TRBV20-1 and TRBJ2-1, with 10 bases lining up with TRBD2. The germline V gene encodes CDR1 DFQATT and CDR2 SNEGSKA (reference sequence). Germline trimming cut 0 bases from V and 4 bases from J; bases unmatched to any gene: 3. This CDR3 is built from 15 residues. The CDR3 sequence: CSARELAGIYNEQFF. CDR3 nucleotides: TGCAGTGCTAGAGAACTAGCGGGGATTTACAATGAGCAGTTCTTC.

This chain connects TRBV19 to TRBJ1-6; D is uncertain. V was clipped by 11 bases and J by 9 bases, with 11 bases between them. The CDR3 is made up of 11 amino acids. Germline V gene data show CDR1 as LNHDA and CDR2 as SQIVND (reference sequence). CDR3 nucleotide sequence: TGTGCCGGAGGAGCCGGTTCACCCCTCCACTTT. Encoded protein: CAGGAGSPLHF.

CDR3 bases: TGTGCCAGCAGCTTGCCCGGGTTTTCCACAGATACGCAGTATTTT. The encoded protein is CASSLPGFSTDTQYF. The chain uses TRBV5-6 and TRBJ2-3; D is uncertain. V lost 1 base, J lost 2 bases, and 11 bases lay in between. The CDR3 runs 15 residues. Germline CDR1 reads SGHDT; CDR2 reads YYEEEE.

This rearrangement joins TRBV24-1 to TRBJ2-1; maybe TRBD2 (6 bases). CDR3 length: 15 amino acids. Between the trimmed V and J ends, which lost 7 bases and 0 bases, there was a span of 12 bases. The germline V gene has CDR1 KGHDR and CDR2 SFDVKD. The CDR3 DNA sequence: TGTGCCACCAGGGGGGGACCCATCTCCTACAATGAGCAGTTCTTC. Protein sequence: CATRGGPISYNEQFF.

This clonotype was observed a handful of times. The genes are TRBV9 and TRBJ1-5; D is ambiguous. The CDR3 loop spans 15 amino acids. CDR1 is SGDLS and CDR2 is YYNGEE in the germline V gene. V lost 4 bases to trimming and J lost 0 bases, with 11 bases between them. DNA of the CDR3: TGTGCCAGCAGCCCCGCCGAAAATAGCAATCAGCCCCAGCATTTT. It encodes CASSPAENSNQPQHF.

This clonotype was detected many times. The J gene is TRBJ2-7, the V gene TRBV13, with D possibly being TRBD2 (6 bases). This CDR3 contains 16 residues. Germline V gives CDR1 PRHDT, CDR2 FYEKMQ (reference sequence). V gave up 0 bases and J gave up 3 bases, with 15 bases separating them. The CDR3, as DNA: TGTGCCAGCAGCTTAGGGCCTAGCCCGGGACTCTACGAGCAGTACTTC. The encoded protein is CASSLGPSPGLYEQYF.

The CDR3 is CASTRDGANYGYTF. The CDR3 nucleotides read TGTGCCAGCACCCGGGACGGAGCTAACTATGGCTACACCTTC. The chain couples TRBV6-1 to TRBJ1-2; a weak D match, TRBD1 (5 bases). CDR3 size: 14 residues. The V end lost 7 bases, the J end lost 0 bases, and 12 bases lay between the germline ends. The V gene's germline CDR1 is MNHNS and CDR2 SASEGT.

Many counts were recorded for this clonotype. The chain uses TRBV6-4 and TRBJ2-1; D gene ambiguous. V gave up 0 bases and J gave up 3 bases, with 9 bases separating them. Per germline, CDR1 MRHNA and CDR2 SNTAGT. This CDR3 spans 15 amino acids. Here the CDR3 reads CASSDSSRYYNEQFF. As DNA, the CDR3 is TGTGCCAGCAGTGACTCCTCTAGGTACTACAATGAGCAGTTCTTC.

The chain employs TRBV7-2 and TRBJ2-6; no reliable D call. CDR3 length: 16 residues. The ends were cut back, 4 bases at V and 4 bases at J, with 14 bases in the middle. CDR1 and CDR2 from the germline V gene are SGHTA and FQGNSA. The CDR3 is CASSSPGRPGANVLTF. CDR3 DNA sequence: TGTGCCAGCAGCTCGCCCGGCCGGCCCGGGGCCAACGTCCTGACTTTC.

This clonotype was seen a few times. The J gene is TRBJ2-5, the V gene TRBV20-1; D may be TRBD1 (5 bases). Germline values: CDR1 DFQATT, CDR2 SNEGSKA (reference sequence). This CDR3 contains 13 residues. V shed 6 bases and J shed 7 bases, with 18 bases lying between them. The CDR3 region has the DNA TGCAGTGCCGTCCATTGGGGCGAAGGGACCCAGTACTTC. Amino acid sequence: CSAVHWGEGTQYF.